The rows below give T cell receptor beta chains drawn from one sample of a study of blood T cell repertoires in COVID-19. The assay was immunoSEQ multiplex PCR, and TCRdb's table has in-frame clones only and misses some. The data contain some 150,000 clones, roughly 82% of them singletons. Sequencing was performed on peripheral blood. The receptor set was obtained from a woman in her 70s with acute or convalescent COVID-19. Each CDR3 is given with its conserved first and last residue. The D gene is left open where the match is weak. Some rows mark clone size as missing; the rest say once, few, many or name a class of expanded clone.

d_gene	abundance	len	v_gene	j_gene	CDR3aa	CDR3nt
-	-	15	TRBV15	TRBJ1-3	CATSRDGLSGNTIYF	TGTGCCACCAGCAGAGATGGACTTTCTGGAAACACCATATATTTT
-	-	15	TRBV27	TRBJ2-1	CASSFNRFGSNEQFF	TGTGCCAGCAGTTTTAACAGGTTTGGGTCCAATGAGCAGTTCTTC
TRBD1	-	17	TRBV4-1	TRBJ2-2	CASSHPIGTANTGELFF	TGCGCCAGCAGCCACCCGATCGGGACAGCGAACACCGGGGAGCTGTTTTTT
-	-	15	TRBV6-5	TRBJ2-2	CASSYSLAIGGELFF	TGTGCCAGCAGTTACTCCCTAGCGATAGGGGGGGAGCTGTTTTTT
TRBD1	-	13	TRBV19	TRBJ2-1	CASSNDRAHEQFF	TGTGCCAGTAGTAATGACAGGGCCCATGAGCAGTTCTTC
-	-	15	TRBV5-1	TRBJ2-1	CASSLSAAQRNEQFF	TGCGCCAGCAGCTTATCAGCGGCCCAGAGGAATGAGCAGTTCTTC
TRBD1	-	11	TRBV28	TRBJ1-6	CASGTVSPLHF	TGTGCCAGCGGGACAGTCTCACCCCTCCACTTT
-	-	16	TRBV21-1	TRBJ2-2	CASSKEGTGLTGELFF	TGTGCCAGCAGCAAAGAGGGAACAGGGTTAACCGGGGAGCTGTTTTTT
-	-	14	TRBV28	TRBJ2-5	CASSFPAEVETQYF	TGTGCCAGCAGTTTTCCTGCGGAGGTGGAGACCCAGTACTTC
TRBD2	few	15	TRBV6-2/TRBV6-3	TRBJ2-1	CASSLLAGGSYEQFF	TGTGCCAGCAGTTTACTAGCGGGGGGGAGCTATGAGCAGTTCTTC
-	once	14	TRBV5-1	TRBJ1-2	CASSLPGNDYGYTF	TGCGCCAGCAGCTTACCAGGGAACGACTATGGCTACACCTTC
TRBD2	-	16	TRBV28	TRBJ2-1	CASSFPPGLAYNEQFF	TGTGCCAGCAGTTTCCCTCCGGGACTAGCCTACAATGAGCAGTTCTTC
-	-	11	TRBV6-5	TRBJ2-7	CASRTDREQYF	TGTGCCAGCAGGACAGACAGGGAGCAGTACTTC
-	-	13	TRBV4-3	TRBJ1-3	CASSPGLGNTIYF	TGCGCCAGCAGCCCGGGTCTCGGAAACACCATATATTTT
TRBD2	-	17	TRBV30	TRBJ2-5	CAWSGGLAGRYQETQYF	TGTGCCTGGAGTGGTGGGCTAGCGGGGAGGTACCAAGAGACCCAGTACTTC
TRBD1	once	16	TRBV7-2	TRBJ2-5	CASSLVRTGVGETQYF	TGTGCCAGCAGCTTAGTTCGGACAGGGGTCGGCGAGACCCAGTACTTC
-	-	13	TRBV3-1/TRBV3-2	TRBJ1-5	CASSRGYDQPQHF	TGTGCCAGCAGCAGGGGGTACGATCAGCCCCAGCATTTT
-	-	17	TRBV28	TRBJ1-3	CASSLPSGVQTGNTIYF	TGTGCCAGCAGTTTACCATCAGGGGTCCAAACTGGAAACACCATATATTTT
TRBD2	-	17	TRBV6-2/TRBV6-3	TRBJ2-3	CASSVISGGIGTDTQYF	TGTGCCAGCAGTGTCATCAGCGGGGGGATAGGCACAGATACGCAGTATTTT
-	-	14	TRBV6-5	TRBJ1-4	CASGGRSPNEKLFF	TGTGCCAGCGGAGGGCGTTCACCTAATGAAAAACTGTTTTTT
-	-	16	TRBV6-2/TRBV6-3	TRBJ2-1	CASSYWTRSSYNEQFF	TGTGCCAGCAGTTACTGGACAAGGAGCTCCTACAATGAGCAGTTCTTC
TRBD2	once	16	TRBV25-1	TRBJ2-2	CASSLLAGSNTGELFF	TGTGCCAGCAGTTTACTAGCGGGCTCGAACACCGGGGAGCTGTTTTTT
-	once	15	TRBV28	TRBJ2-3	CASSFGAWRWDTQYF	TGTGCCAGCAGTTTTGGGGCCTGGCGATGGGATACGCAGTATTTT
TRBD1	medium-sized	15	TRBV10-3	TRBJ1-1	CAIRQGLFTNTEAFF	TGTGCCATCAGACAGGGGCTCTTCACGAACACTGAAGCTTTCTTT
TRBD1	few	16	TRBV5-1	TRBJ2-3	CASSSRDDRGSDTQYF	TGCGCCAGCAGCTCCCGGGATGACAGGGGTTCAGATACGCAGTATTTT
TRBD1	-	16	TRBV6-2/TRBV6-3	TRBJ1-5	CASSDFGQGAYQPQHF	TGTGCCAGCAGCGATTTCGGACAGGGGGCGTATCAGCCCCAGCATTTT
-	-	13	TRBV4-3	TRBJ1-1	CASSQTLSTEAFF	TGCGCCAGCAGCCAAACGTTGAGCACTGAAGCTTTCTTT
-	-	16	TRBV10-1	TRBJ2-2	CASSVPARANTGELFF	TGCGCCAGCAGCGTTCCAGCGCGCGCGAACACCGGGGAGCTGTTTTTT
-	-	17	TRBV6-1	TRBJ2-4	CASSGQHARGAKNIQYF	TGTGCCAGCAGTGGCCAGCATGCACGAGGGGCCAAAAACATTCAGTACTTC
-	-	12	TRBV5-6	TRBJ1-2	CASSLDSHGYTF	TGTGCCAGCAGCCTGGACAGCCATGGCTACACCTTC
TRBD2	many	18	TRBV4-2	TRBJ2-7	CASSQGGLAGGKTYEQYF	TGTGCCAGCAGCCAAGGAGGCCTAGCGGGGGGAAAAACCTACGAGCAGTACTTC
TRBD1	-	14	TRBV6-2/TRBV6-3	TRBJ2-1	CASSKGATYNEQFF	TGTGCCAGCAGTAAGGGGGCAACGTACAATGAGCAGTTCTTC
-	-	12	TRBV7-8	TRBJ2-2	CASSPQYGELFF	TGTGCCAGCAGCCCCCAGTACGGGGAGCTGTTTTTT
-	-	14	TRBV28	TRBJ1-3	CASSQGNGAGTIYF	TGTGCCAGCAGCCAGGGGAATGGGGCGGGCACCATATATTTT